This T cell receptor (beta chain) was identified during a study of naive and memory T cell subsets. Study observations and caveats: TCR transcript changes with activation or differentiation may affect this RNA method.

About this clonotype: No antigen is known for it.

Ligated cDNA underwent four rounds of PCR with nested alpha and beta constant region primers and SP2. TCRdb reprocessed the 5' RACE reads with MiXCR, giving one entry per CDR3 protein. The sample includes 50,000 to 65,000 distinct CDR3 sequences, around 7.3% seen only once; the top ten take about 8.9%. V was shortened by 1 base and J by 5 bases, with 15 bases between the two germline ends. Germline CDR1 and CDR2: SGHRS and YFSETQ. The CDR3 sequence is 15 residues long. The library had UMIs added by 3' ligation of an oligonucleotide to TCR cDNA. Whole blood, roughly 2.4 ml, came from adult healthy volunteers.

J is TRBJ2-5 and V is TRBV5-1, with D perhaps assigned TRBD1 or TRBD2 (5 bases each). This TCR was recovered from a female donor in good health. CDR3 region: CASSLLPGRPETQYF. The CDR3 DNA follows: TGCGCCAGCAGCTTGTTACCGGGACGCCCGGAGACCCAGTACTTC.